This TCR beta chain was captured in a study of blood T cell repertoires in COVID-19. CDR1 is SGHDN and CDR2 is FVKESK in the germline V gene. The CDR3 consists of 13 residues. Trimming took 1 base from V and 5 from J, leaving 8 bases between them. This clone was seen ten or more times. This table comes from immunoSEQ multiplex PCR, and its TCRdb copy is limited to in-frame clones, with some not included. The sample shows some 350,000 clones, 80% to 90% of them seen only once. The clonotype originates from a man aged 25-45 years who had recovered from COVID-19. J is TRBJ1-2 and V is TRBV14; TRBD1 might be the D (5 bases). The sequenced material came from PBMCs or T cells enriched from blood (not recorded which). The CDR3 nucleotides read TGTGCCAGCAGCCAAGGACAGATGTATGGCTACACCTTC. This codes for CASSQGQMYGYTF.